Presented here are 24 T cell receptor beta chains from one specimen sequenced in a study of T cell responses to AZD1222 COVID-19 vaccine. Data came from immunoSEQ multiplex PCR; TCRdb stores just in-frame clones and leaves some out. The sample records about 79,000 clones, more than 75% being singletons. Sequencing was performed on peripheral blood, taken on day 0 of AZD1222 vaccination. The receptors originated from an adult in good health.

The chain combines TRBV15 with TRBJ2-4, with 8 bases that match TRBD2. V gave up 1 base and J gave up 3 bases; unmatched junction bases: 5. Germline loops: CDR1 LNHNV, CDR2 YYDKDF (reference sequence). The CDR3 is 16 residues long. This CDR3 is CATSRGREGDKNIQYF. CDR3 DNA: TGTGCCACCAGCAGAGGCCGGGAGGGGGACAAAAACATTCAGTACTTC.

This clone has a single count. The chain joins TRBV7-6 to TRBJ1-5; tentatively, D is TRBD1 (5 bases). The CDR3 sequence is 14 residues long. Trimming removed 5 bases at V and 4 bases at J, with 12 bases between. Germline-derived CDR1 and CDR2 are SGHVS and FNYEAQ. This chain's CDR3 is CASSPQGLNQPQHF. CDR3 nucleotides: TGTGCCAGCAGCCCTCAGGGCCTAAATCAGCCCCAGCATTTT. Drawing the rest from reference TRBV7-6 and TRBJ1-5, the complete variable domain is GAGVSQSPRYKVTKRGQDVALRCDPISGHVSLYWYRQALGQGPEFLTYFNYEAQQDKSGLPNDRFSAERPEGSISTLTIQRTEQRDSAMYRCASSPQGLNQPQHFGDGTRLSIL.

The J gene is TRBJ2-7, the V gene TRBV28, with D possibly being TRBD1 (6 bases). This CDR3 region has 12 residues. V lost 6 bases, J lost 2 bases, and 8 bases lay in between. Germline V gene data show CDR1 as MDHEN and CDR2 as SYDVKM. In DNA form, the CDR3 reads TGTGCCAGCAGGAGGGACACCTACGAGCAGTACTTC. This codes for CASRRDTYEQYF.

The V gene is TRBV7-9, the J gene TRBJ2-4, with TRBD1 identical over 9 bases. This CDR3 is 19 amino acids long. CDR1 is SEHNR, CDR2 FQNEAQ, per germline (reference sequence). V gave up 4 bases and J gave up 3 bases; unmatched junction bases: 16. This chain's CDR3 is CASSWWTGDIPAGKNIQYF. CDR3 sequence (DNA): TGTGCCAGCAGCTGGTGGACAGGGGACATTCCGGCGGGCAAAAACATTCAGTACTTC.

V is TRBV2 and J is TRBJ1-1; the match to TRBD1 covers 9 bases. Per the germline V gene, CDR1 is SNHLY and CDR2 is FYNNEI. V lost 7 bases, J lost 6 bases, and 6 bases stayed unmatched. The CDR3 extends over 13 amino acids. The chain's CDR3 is CASTWDRDAEAFF. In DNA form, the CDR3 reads TGTGCCAGCACCTGGGACAGGGACGCTGAAGCTTTCTTT.

The CDR3 loop is CASSDAGTPGNEQFF. The CDR3 DNA sequence: TGCGCCAGCAGTGATGCCGGGACTCCCGGGAATGAGCAGTTCTTC. This sequence joins TRBV10-1 and TRBJ2-1, with D possibly being TRBD2 (6 bases). Trimming stripped 3 bases from V and 7 bases from J, with 16 bases between. The CDR3 spans 15 residues. CDR1 and CDR2 from the germline V gene are WNHNN and SYGVQD (reference sequence).

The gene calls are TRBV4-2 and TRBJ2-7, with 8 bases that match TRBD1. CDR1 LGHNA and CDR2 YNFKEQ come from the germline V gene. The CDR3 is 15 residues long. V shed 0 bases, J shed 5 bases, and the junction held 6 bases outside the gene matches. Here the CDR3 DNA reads TGTGCCAGCAGCCAAGAAGTCAGGGGGCTCAACGAGCAGTACTTC. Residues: CASSQEVRGLNEQYF.

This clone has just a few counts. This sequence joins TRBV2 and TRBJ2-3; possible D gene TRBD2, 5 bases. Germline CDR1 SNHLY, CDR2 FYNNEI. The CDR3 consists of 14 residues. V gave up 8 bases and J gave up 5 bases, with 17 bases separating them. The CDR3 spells CASCQLAEGDTQYF. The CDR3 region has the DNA TGTGCCAGCTGCCAGCTAGCTGAAGGAGATACGCAGTATTTT. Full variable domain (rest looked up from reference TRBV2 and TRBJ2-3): EPEVTQTPSHQVTQMGQEVILRCVPISNHLYFYWYRQILGQKVEFLVSFYNNEISEKSEIFDDQFSVERPDGSNFTLKIRSTKLEDSAMYFCASCQLAEGDTQYFGPGTRLTVL.

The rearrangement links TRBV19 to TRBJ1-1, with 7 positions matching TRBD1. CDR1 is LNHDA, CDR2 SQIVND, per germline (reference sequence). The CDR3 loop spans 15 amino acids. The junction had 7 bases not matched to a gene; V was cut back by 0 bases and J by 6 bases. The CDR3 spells CASSIDAGGKPEAFF. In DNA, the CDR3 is TGTGCCAGTAGTATAGATGCAGGGGGGAAACCTGAAGCTTTCTTT. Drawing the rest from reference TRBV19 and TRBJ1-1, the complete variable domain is DGGITQSPKYLFRKEGQNVTLSCEQNLNHDAMYWYRQDPGQGLRLIYYSQIVNDFQKGDIAEGYSVSREKKESFPLTVTSAQKNPTAFYLCASSIDAGGKPEAFFGQGTRLTVV.

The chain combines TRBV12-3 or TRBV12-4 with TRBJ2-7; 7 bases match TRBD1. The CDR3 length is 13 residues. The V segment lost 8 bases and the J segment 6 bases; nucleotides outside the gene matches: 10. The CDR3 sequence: CASGYGQGVEQYF. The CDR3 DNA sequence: TGTGCCAGCGGGTATGGTCAGGGGGTCGAGCAGTACTTC.

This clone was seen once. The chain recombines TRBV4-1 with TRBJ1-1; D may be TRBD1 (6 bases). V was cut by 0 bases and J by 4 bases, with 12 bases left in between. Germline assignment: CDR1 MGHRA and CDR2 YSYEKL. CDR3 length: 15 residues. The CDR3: CASSQEDRLGTEAFF. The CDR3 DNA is TGCGCCAGCAGCCAAGAAGACAGGCTGGGCACTGAAGCTTTCTTT.

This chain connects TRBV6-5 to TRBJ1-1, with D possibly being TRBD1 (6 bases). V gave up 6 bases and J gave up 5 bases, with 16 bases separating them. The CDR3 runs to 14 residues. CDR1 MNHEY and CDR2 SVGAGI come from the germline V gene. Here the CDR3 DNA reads TGTGCCAGCAGGCTACAGGGAGGGGAAACTGAAGCTTTCTTT. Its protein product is CASRLQGGETEAFF.

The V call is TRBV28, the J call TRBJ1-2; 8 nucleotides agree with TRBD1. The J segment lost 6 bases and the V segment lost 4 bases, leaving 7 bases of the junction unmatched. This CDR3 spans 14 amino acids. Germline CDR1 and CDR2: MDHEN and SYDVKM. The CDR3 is CASSSPGQANGYTF. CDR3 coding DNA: TGTGCCAGCAGTTCCCCGGGACAGGCAAATGGCTACACCTTC.

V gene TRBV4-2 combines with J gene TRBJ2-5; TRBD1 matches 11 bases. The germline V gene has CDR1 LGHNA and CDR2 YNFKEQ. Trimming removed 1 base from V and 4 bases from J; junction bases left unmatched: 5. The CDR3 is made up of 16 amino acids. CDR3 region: CASSQAFGTGGETQYF. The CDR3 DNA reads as TGTGCCAGCAGCCAAGCCTTCGGGACAGGGGGAGAGACCCAGTACTTC.

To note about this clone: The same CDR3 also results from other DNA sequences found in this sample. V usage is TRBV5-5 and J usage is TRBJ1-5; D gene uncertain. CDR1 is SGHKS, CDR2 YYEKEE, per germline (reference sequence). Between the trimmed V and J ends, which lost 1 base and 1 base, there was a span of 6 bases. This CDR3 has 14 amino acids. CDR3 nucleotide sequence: TGTGCCAGCAGCTTGCGCGGAAGCAATCAGCCCCAGCATTTT. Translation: CASSLRGSNQPQHF.

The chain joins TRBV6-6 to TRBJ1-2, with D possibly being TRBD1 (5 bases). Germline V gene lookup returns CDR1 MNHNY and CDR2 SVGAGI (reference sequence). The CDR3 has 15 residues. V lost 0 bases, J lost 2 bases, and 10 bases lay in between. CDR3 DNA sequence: TGTGCCAGCAGTTACTCGGCGACAGAGAACTATGGCTACACCTTC. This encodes CASSYSATENYGYTF.

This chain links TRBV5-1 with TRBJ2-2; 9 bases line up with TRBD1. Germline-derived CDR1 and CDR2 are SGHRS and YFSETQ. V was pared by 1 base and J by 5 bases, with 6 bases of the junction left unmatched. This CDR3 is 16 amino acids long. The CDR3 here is CASSLSTGGMTGELFF. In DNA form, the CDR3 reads TGCGCCAGCAGCTTGAGTACAGGGGGCATGACCGGGGAGCTGTTTTTT.

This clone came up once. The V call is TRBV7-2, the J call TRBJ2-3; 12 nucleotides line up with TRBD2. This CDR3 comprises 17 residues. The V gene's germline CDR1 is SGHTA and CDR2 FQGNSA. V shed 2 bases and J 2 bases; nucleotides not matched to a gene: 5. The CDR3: CASSLPLAGGPTDTQYF. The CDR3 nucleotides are TGTGCCAGCAGCTTACCCCTAGCGGGAGGGCCCACAGATACGCAGTATTTT.

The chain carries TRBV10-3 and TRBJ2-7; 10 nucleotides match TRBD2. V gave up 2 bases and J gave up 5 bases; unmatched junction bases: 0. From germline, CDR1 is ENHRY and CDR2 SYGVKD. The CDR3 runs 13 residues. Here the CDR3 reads CAISETSGNEQYF. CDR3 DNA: TGTGCCATCAGTGAGACTAGCGGGAACGAGCAGTACTTC.

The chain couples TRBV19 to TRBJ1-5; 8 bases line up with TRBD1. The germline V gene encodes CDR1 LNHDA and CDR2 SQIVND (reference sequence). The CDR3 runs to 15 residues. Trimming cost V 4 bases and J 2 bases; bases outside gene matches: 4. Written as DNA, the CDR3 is TGTGCCAGTAGTACGGGGACAGGCGGCAATCAGCCCCAGCATTTT. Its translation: CASSTGTGGNQPQHF.

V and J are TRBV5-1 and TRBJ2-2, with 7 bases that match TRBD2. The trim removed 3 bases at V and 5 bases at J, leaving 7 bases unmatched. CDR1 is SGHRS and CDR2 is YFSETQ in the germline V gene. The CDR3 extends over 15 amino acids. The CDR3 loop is CASSSTSGITGELFF. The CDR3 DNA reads TGCGCCAGCAGCTCAACCAGCGGGATTACCGGGGAGCTGTTTTTT.

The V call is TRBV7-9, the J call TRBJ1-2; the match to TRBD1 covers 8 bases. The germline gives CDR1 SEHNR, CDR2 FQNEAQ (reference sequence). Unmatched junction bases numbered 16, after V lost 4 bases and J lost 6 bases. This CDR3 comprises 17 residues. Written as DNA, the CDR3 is TGTGCCAGCAGCTCTACGTTGACAGGGGCCGCCTCGGATGGCTACACCTTC. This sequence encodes CASSSTLTGAASDGYTF.

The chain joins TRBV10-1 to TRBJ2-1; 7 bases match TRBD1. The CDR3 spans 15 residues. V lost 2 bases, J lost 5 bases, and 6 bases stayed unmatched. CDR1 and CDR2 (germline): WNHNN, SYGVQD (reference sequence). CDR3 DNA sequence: TGCGCCAGCAGTGAGCCTCAGGGGGATCACAATGAGCAGTTCTTC. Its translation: CASSEPQGDHNEQFF.

For the CDR3, the DNA is TGCGCCAGCAGCTTCACAGGGGGCTCCTACAATGAGCAGTTCTTC. Its translation: CASSFTGGSYNEQFF. V and J are TRBV5-1 and TRBJ2-1; the match to TRBD1 covers 8 bases. Trimming at V came to 2 bases and at J to 0 bases, leaving 1 base not matched to a gene. From germline, CDR1 is SGHRS and CDR2 YFSETQ. CDR3 length: 15 amino acids.